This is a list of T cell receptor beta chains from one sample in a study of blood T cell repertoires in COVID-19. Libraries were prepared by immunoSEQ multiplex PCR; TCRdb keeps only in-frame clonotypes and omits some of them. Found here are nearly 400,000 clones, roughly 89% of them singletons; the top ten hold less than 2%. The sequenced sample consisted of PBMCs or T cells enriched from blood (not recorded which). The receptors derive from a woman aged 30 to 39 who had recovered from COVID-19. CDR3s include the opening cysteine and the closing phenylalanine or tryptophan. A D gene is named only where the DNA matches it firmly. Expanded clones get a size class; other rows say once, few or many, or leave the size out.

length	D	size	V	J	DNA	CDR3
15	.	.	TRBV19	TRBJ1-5	TGTGCCAGTAGTATACAGGACAGAAGCAATCAGCCCCAGCATTTT	CASSIQDRSNQPQHF
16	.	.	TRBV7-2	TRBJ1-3	TGTGCCAGCAGCTTAGCGCCGGATCTCGGGGGAAACACCATATATTTT	CASSLAPDLGGNTIYF
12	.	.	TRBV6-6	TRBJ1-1	TGTGCCAGCAGTCGCGGGAACACTGAAGCTTTCTTT	CASSRGNTEAFF
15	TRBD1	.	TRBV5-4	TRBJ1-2	TGTGCCAGCAGCCCAAAACAGGGGGCGGACTATGGCTACACCTTC	CASSPKQGADYGYTF
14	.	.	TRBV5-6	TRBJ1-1	TGTGCCAGCAGCCAGGCCGGTTGGAACACTGAAGCTTTCTTT	CASSQAGWNTEAFF
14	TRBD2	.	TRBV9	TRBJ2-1	TGTGCCAGCACAGGGCGGGGGGGCCAGAATGAGCAGTTCTTC	CASTGRGGQNEQFF
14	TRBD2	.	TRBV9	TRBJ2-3	TGTGCCAGCAGCGTAGTGTCTAGCGGGGGGGTGCAGTATTTT	CASSVVSSGGVQYF
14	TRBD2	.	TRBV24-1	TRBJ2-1	TGTGCCACCAGTACTAGCGGACACTACAATGAGCAGTTCTTC	CATSTSGHYNEQFF
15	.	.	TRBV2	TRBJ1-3	TGTGCCAGCTCCCCTGCAGACGGGGCTGGAAACACCATATATTTT	CASSPADGAGNTIYF
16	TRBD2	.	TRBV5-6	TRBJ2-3	TGTGCCAGCAGCTTACTTGCGGGGGGGCTCACAGATACGCAGTATTTT	CASSLLAGGLTDTQYF
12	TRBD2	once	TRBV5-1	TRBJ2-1	TGCGCCAGCAGCCGGAGCGGGGCTGAGCAGTTCTTC	CASSRSGAEQFF
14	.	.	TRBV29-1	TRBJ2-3	TGCAGCGGAATACCAGGGTTTGGGACAGATACGCAGTATTTT	CSGIPGFGTDTQYF
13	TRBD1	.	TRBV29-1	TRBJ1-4	TGCAGCGTACGGACAGGATACCATGAAAAACTGTTTTTT	CSVRTGYHEKLFF
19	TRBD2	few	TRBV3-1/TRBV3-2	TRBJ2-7	TGTGCCAGCAGCCAAGTGAAGGTGCGCGGGAGGGCCATAGGGTACGAGCAGTACTTC	CASSQVKVRGRAIGYEQYF
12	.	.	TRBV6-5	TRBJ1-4	TGTGCCAGCAGTTACGAGCCTGGAAAACTGTTTTTT	CASSYEPGKLFF
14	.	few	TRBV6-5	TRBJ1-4	TGTGCCAGCAGACCGGGGTTTCAAAATGAAAAACTGTTTTTT	CASRPGFQNEKLFF
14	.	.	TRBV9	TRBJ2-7	TGTGCCAGCAGCGTTTCCGCAGGGGTGGGTGGTCTGTACTTC	CASSVSAGVGGLYF
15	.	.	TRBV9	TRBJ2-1	TGTGCCAGCAGCGTAGGTGTCGGGAGTGGCGATGAGCAGTTCTTC	CASSVGVGSGDEQFF
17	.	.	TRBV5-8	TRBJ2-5	TGTGCCAGCCAGAGGCCCCGACTTAGGGGGTTTCGAGAGACCCAGTACTTC	CASQRPRLRGFRETQYF
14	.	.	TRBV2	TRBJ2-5	TGTGCCAGCAGTGGGAGCGGCCTCGAGGAGACCCAGTACTTC	CASSGSGLEETQYF
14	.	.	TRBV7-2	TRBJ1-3	TGTGCCAGCAGCTTAGACAGGGTCGGAAACACCATATATTTT	CASSLDRVGNTIYF
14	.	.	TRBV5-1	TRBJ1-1	TGCGCCAGCAGCCTCGGTTCGGGGAACACTGAAGCTTTCTTT	CASSLGSGNTEAFF
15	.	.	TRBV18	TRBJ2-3	TGTGCCAGCTCACTGGACTATTCTAGCACAGATACGCAGTATTTT	CASSLDYSSTDTQYF
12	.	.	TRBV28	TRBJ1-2	TGTGCCAGCGGGGGGGGCGCAGGAGGCTACACCTTC	CASGGGAGGYTF
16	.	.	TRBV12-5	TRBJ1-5	TGTGCTAGTGGTTTAGGGCGGGGGGTTGGCAATCAGCCCCAGCATTTT	CASGLGRGVGNQPQHF
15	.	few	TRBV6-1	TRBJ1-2	TGTGCCAGCAGTGAAAGACAGTTTTCTAACTATGGCTACACCTTC	CASSERQFSNYGYTF
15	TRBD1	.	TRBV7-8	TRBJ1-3	TGTGCCAGCAGCTTAGCGGGACAGCCTGGAAACACCATATATTTT	CASSLAGQPGNTIYF
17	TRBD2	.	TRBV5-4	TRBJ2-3	TGTGCCAGCAGGGATGCGAGCGGGGGGGTTTTCTCAGATACGCAGTATTTT	CASRDASGGVFSDTQYF
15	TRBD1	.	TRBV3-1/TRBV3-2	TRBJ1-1	TGTGCCAGCAGCCAAGCAGGGGGCTTAAACACTGAAGCTTTCTTT	CASSQAGGLNTEAFF
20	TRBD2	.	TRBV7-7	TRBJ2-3	TGTGCTAGCAGCTTCGGGACTAGCGGGGACTCACTTACTAGCACAGATACGCAGTATTTT	CASSFGTSGDSLTSTDTQYF
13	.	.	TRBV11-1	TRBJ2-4	TGTGCCAGCAGCTTCCAGGGGCTGAACATTCAGTACTTC	CASSFQGLNIQYF
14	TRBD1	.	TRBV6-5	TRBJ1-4	TGTGCCAGCAGTTACGGGACAGTTAATGAAAAACTGTTTTTT	CASSYGTVNEKLFF
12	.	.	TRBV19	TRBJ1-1	TGTGCCAGCTCCTACGAAAACACTGAAGCTTTCTTT	CASSYENTEAFF
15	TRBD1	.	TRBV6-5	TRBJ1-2	TGTGCCAGCAGCCACGCCCAGGGGGCGATTGGTGGCTACACCTTC	CASSHAQGAIGGYTF
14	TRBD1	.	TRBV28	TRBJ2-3	TGTGCCAGCAGTGGGGACAGTCTCACAGATACGCAGTATTTT	CASSGDSLTDTQYF
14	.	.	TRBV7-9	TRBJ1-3	TGTGCCAGCAGCGACAGAAGCTCTGGAAACACCATATATTTT	CASSDRSSGNTIYF
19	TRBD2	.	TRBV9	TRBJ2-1	TGTGCCAGCAGCGTAGAGGTTGGACTAGCGGGAGGCTCCTACAATGAGCAGTTCTTC	CASSVEVGLAGGSYNEQFF
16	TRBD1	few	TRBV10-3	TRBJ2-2	TGTGCCATCAGTGAACGGACAGGCACGAACACCGGGGAGCTGTTTTTT	CAISERTGTNTGELFF
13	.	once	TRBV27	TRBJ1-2	TGTGCCACCCGAGGGGGGGCTGACTATGGCTACACCTTC	CATRGGADYGYTF
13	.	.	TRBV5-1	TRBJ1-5	TGCGCCAGCAGCTTGGCAGGCAATCAGCCCCAGCATTTT	CASSLAGNQPQHF
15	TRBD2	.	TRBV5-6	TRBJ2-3	TGTGCCAGCAGCTTTACTAGCGGGATCGCAGATACGCAGTATTTT	CASSFTSGIADTQYF
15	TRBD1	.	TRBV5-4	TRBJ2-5	TGTGCCAGCAGCTTGGGGGGGACAGCACAAGAGACCCAGTACTTC	CASSLGGTAQETQYF
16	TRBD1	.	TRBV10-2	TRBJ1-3	TGCGCCAGCAGTGAGGCCCCGACAGGGGTGGCCGTCCCCATATATTTT	CASSEAPTGVAVPIYF
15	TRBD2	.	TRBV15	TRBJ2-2	TGTGCCACCAGCAGAGATCGGCGGGGGGGAGGGGAGCTGTTTTTT	CATSRDRRGGGELFF
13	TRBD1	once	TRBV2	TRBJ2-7	TGTGCCAGCGAGGACAGGGGAGCCTACGAGCAGTACTTC	CASEDRGAYEQYF
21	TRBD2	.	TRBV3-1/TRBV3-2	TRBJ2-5	TGTGCCAGCAGCCAAGATCCACCAGGGACTAGCGGGAGCAAGCGGCGCGAGACCCAGTACTTC	CASSQDPPGTSGSKRRETQYF
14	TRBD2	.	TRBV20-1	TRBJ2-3	TGCAGTGCTAGTTTAGCGGGAGACTCAGATACGCAGTATTTT	CSASLAGDSDTQYF
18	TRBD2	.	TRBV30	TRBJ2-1	TGTGCCTCCCAGGGACGGGAGGGGAGAGGACGGGCCTACAATGAGCAGTTCTTC	CASQGREGRGRAYNEQFF
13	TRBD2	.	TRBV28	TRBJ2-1	TGTGCCGGGGGACTAGCGGGAGACAATGAGCAGTTCTTC	CAGGLAGDNEQFF
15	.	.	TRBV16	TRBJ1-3	TGTGCCAGCAGCCAATCACGGTTCTCTGGAAACACCATATATTTT	CASSQSRFSGNTIYF